These T cell receptor beta chains were read from a single sample in a study of vaccination and CD4 T cells after COVID-19. TCRdb re-called the PCR reads with MiXCR, one entry per CDR3 protein. The sample carries more than 12,000 distinct CDR3 sequences, roughly 50% recorded once. These receptors lack a known antigen. This specimen consisted of CD4+ T cells from blood, cultured in vitro, obtained before SARS-CoV-2 vaccination. Source of these receptors: a human donor who had recovered from COVID-19. CDR3s include the opening cysteine and the closing phenylalanine or tryptophan. A D gene is named only where the DNA matches it firmly. Expanded clones are given a class, and other clones once, few, many or no size at all.

D: -; size: once; J: TRBJ2-2; V: TRBV12-5; DNA: TGTGCTAGTTCTAACGGGAACACCGGGGAGCTGTTTTTT; CDR3: CASSNGNTGELFF
D: TRBD2; size: -; J: TRBJ2-1; V: TRBV7-2; DNA: TGTGCCAGCAGCTTAGCTAGCGGGAGGGCCCGTAACGGCGGTGAGCAGTTCTTC; CDR3: CASSLASGRARNGGEQFF
D: -; size: -; J: TRBJ2-5; V: TRBV29-1; DNA: TGCAGCGTTTACAGCATCCAAGAGACCCAGTACTTC; CDR3: CSVYSIQETQYF
D: -; size: few; J: TRBJ1-6; V: TRBV5-4; DNA: TGTGCCAGCAGCGCCCGGGACTATAATTCACCCCTCCACTTT; CDR3: CASSARDYNSPLHF
D: -; size: -; J: TRBJ2-7; V: TRBV27; DNA: TGTGCCAGCAGTTTATTTACAGTCGGGTTGGACGAGCAGTACTTC; CDR3: CASSLFTVGLDEQYF
D: TRBD2; size: -; J: TRBJ2-7; V: TRBV7-6; DNA: TGTGCCAGCAGCTCTGGGCTTCGGGCGGGAGAGAGCTACGAGCAGTACTTC; CDR3: CASSSGLRAGESYEQYF
D: -; size: -; J: TRBJ1-2; V: TRBV6-1; DNA: TGTGCCAGCAGCAAGATAAGACAGGCAACGAACTATGGCTACACCTTC; CDR3: CASSKIRQATNYGYTF
D: -; size: -; J: TRBJ2-5; V: TRBV2; DNA: TGTGCCAGCGAGCGCTCCTACTCGCGGGAGACCCAGTACTTC; CDR3: CASERSYSRETQYF
D: -; size: -; J: TRBJ2-3; V: TRBV20-1; DNA: TGCAGTGCTAGAGAGGGGAACACAGATACGCAGTATTTT; CDR3: CSAREGNTDTQYF
D: -; size: -; J: TRBJ2-7; V: TRBV5-4; DNA: TGTGCCAGCAGCTTGCGGACAGCGAATCTCTACGAGCAGTACTTC; CDR3: CASSLRTANLYEQYF
D: -; size: -; J: TRBJ2-5; V: TRBV6-1; DNA: TGTGCCAGCAGTAACCCGGGCCGGGAGACCCAGTACTTC; CDR3: CASSNPGRETQYF
D: -; size: few; J: TRBJ1-6; V: TRBV4-1; DNA: TGCGCCAGCAGCCAAGTCGCCGGGGCGGACTATAATTCACCCCTCCACTTT; CDR3: CASSQVAGADYNSPLHF
D: -; size: -; J: TRBJ2-5; V: TRBV20-1; DNA: TGCAGTGCCGGACCCTATATTGGTTTGAAAGAGACCCAGTACTTC; CDR3: CSAGPYIGLKETQYF
D: TRBD2; size: -; J: TRBJ2-1; V: TRBV20-1; DNA: TGCAGTGCTAGTGGATCCCTAGCGGGAGAGGTTGAGCAGTTCTTC; CDR3: CSASGSLAGEVEQFF
D: TRBD2; size: -; J: TRBJ2-7; V: TRBV6-5; DNA: TGTGCCAGCAGTTACGATACTAGCGGCACCTACGAGCAGTACTTC; CDR3: CASSYDTSGTYEQYF